These T cell receptor beta chains were read from a single sample in a study of CD8 T cells in Susac syndrome. Via MiXCR, TCRdb re-called the immunoSEQ multiplex PCR reads, giving one row per CDR3 protein. The table has around 170,000 distinct CDR3 sequences, around 95% seen once. Sequenced material: CD4+ T cells from PBMCs. Every receptor here comes from a human donor with Susac syndrome. CDR3s include the opening cysteine and the closing phenylalanine or tryptophan. The order of the fields is J gene, clone size, V gene, D gene, CDR3 protein, CDR3 DNA. The D gene is left open where the match is weak. Clone size is not always given. Where it is, it says once, few, many or a class for expanded clones.

>TRBJ2-3|NA|TRBV7-2|TRBD2
CASSLTSNTDTQYF
TGTGCCAGCAGCTTGACTAGCAACACAGATACGCAGTATTTT
>TRBJ1-1|NA|TRBV5-6|NA
CASSSYTEAFF
TGTGCCAGCAGCTCGTACACTGAAGCTTTCTTT
>TRBJ2-7|NA|TRBV6-5|TRBD2
CASSYALAVYEQYF
TGTGCCAGCAGTTACGCACTAGCGGTGTACGAGCAGTACTTC
>TRBJ2-7|NA|TRBV18|NA
CASSPGPTEQYF
TGTGCCAGCTCACCCGGCCCCACCGAGCAGTACTTC
>TRBJ2-3|NA|TRBV5-1|NA
CASSLETGTDTQYF
TGCGCCAGCAGCTTGGAAACAGGCACAGATACGCAGTATTTT
>TRBJ2-1|NA|TRBV12-3/TRBV12-4|TRBD1
CASSSGTEYEEQFF
TGTGCCAGCAGCTCCGGGACAGAATACGAGGAGCAGTTCTTC
>TRBJ1-6|NA|TRBV9|TRBD1
CASSATPGQGAVHF
TGTGCCAGCAGCGCGACACCAGGACAGGGGGCTGTCCACTTT
>TRBJ1-5|NA|TRBV30|NA
CAWSVGGNQPQHF
TGTGCCTGGAGTGTTGGCGGCAATCAGCCCCAGCATTTT
>TRBJ1-1|NA|TRBV20-1|NA
CSARVLAFLNTEAFF
TGCAGTGCTAGAGTCCTGGCATTCTTGAACACTGAAGCTTTCTTT
>TRBJ1-2|NA|TRBV15|NA
CATSRDIDRSSRGYTF
TGTGCCACCAGCAGAGATATAGATCGAAGTTCGAGAGGCTACACCTTC
>TRBJ2-3|NA|TRBV7-3|NA
CASSPPRRGTDTQYF
TGTGCCAGCAGCCCCCCCCGGCGGGGCACAGATACGCAGTATTTT
>TRBJ2-5|once|TRBV6-2/TRBV6-3|NA
CASSYGNRGSETQYF
TGTGCCAGCAGTTACGGGAATAGGGGCTCAGAGACCCAGTACTTC
>TRBJ2-2|NA|TRBV30|NA
CAWRPGNTGELFF
TGTGCCTGGAGGCCAGGGAACACCGGGGAGCTGTTTTTT
>TRBJ2-7|NA|TRBV3-1|TRBD2
CASSFAVSGTSILYF
TGTGCCAGCAGCTTCGCAGTCTCCGGGACTAGCATTCTGTACTTC
>TRBJ2-6|NA|TRBV2|NA
CASSRDGSSGANVLTF
TGTGCCAGCAGCCGGGACGGCAGCTCTGGGGCCAACGTCCTGACTTTC
>TRBJ2-2|NA|TRBV7-2|TRBD1
CASSSVRGNGELFF
TGTGCCAGCAGCTCCGTCAGGGGGAACGGGGAGCTGTTTTTT
>TRBJ2-1|once|TRBV7-3|TRBD2
CASSLTGLAGPQFF
TGTGCCAGCAGCTTAACTGGACTAGCGGGGCCTCAGTTCTTC
>TRBJ2-1|once|TRBV25-1|TRBD1
CASSADRGLDNEQFF
TGTGCCAGCAGCGCCGACAGGGGGCTGGACAATGAGCAGTTCTTC
>TRBJ2-2|NA|TRBV7-3|TRBD2
CASNLAGGPGELFF
TGTGCCAGCAACTTAGCGGGGGGGCCTGGGGAGCTGTTTTTT
>TRBJ2-7|NA|TRBV28|TRBD1
CASSRTGGWAYEQYF
TGTGCCAGCAGTCGGACAGGGGGCTGGGCCTATGAGCAGTACTTC
>TRBJ2-6|NA|TRBV7-8|NA
CASSLVWYRAGANVLTF
TGTGCCAGCAGCTTAGTGTGGTACAGGGCTGGGGCCAACGTCCTGACTTTC
>TRBJ2-5|NA|TRBV15|NA
CATSREMVLETQYF
TGTGCCACCAGCAGGGAAATGGTTCTGGAGACCCAGTACTTC
>TRBJ2-2|NA|TRBV30|NA
CAWSGAPTGELFF
TGTGCCTGGAGCGGGGCGCCTACCGGGGAGCTGTTTTTT
>TRBJ1-4|NA|TRBV7-9|NA
CASSLWGEKLFF
TGTGCCAGCAGCTTATGGGGTGAAAAACTGTTTTTT
>TRBJ2-2|NA|TRBV7-2|TRBD2
CASSLSLAGPLGELFF
TGTGCCAGCAGCTTATCTCTAGCGGGGCCTTTAGGGGAGCTGTTTTTT